The T cell receptor beta chain described here comes from a study of shared clonotypes between healthy human individuals. Study-wide context: Those who served as donors were a couple of women and three men between the ages of 18 and 49. The plates for each donor numbered three CD4 naive, three CD4 memory, two CD8 naive and one CD8 memory. General study points: Relative to memory subsets, naive subsets generally showed larger estimated richness. An anticipated effect of sequencing depth on clonotype sharing among donors was recognized.

With 3 bases removed from V and 4 bases from J, the gap between germline ends came to 17 bases. The CDR3 has 15 amino acids. CDR1 is SGDLS, CDR2 YYNGEE, per germline. For this clone: Antigen unknown.

TCRdb's copy holds only in-frame clones and misses some; the assay was immunoSEQ multiplex PCR. The profile shows 1.5 million to 2.5 million clones, approximately 94% of them singletons. Naive CD8 cells lacked CD45RO and underwent positive selection for CCR7, leaving out terminally differentiated effector memory CD45RA+ cells. The V and J genes are TRBV9 and TRBJ2-7, with a tentative D call TRBD1 (5 bases). The specimen was naive CD8+ T cells sorted from blood. The TCR comes from a man aged 18-30 years in good health. In DNA, the CDR3 is TGTGCCAGCAGCGCTTCCGACAGACCCGGGTACGAGCAGTACTTC. Encoded protein: CASSASDRPGYEQYF.